The 8 T cell receptor beta chains given below trace back to one sample, sequenced in a study of early T cells in non-severe SARS-CoV-2 infection. From the 5' RACE reads, TCRdb called clonotypes with MiXCR, one entry per CDR3 protein. The sample has about 60,000 distinct CDR3 sequences, 5.6% seen once. The sequenced material came from whole blood. The receptor set was obtained from an adult who was a healthcare worker with PCR-confirmed SARS-CoV-2 infection or an uninfected control (not recorded which).

This clonotype was recorded at least ten times. V and J are TRBV12-3 or TRBV12-4 and TRBJ2-2; D unresolved. The CDR3 has 16 residues. V was shortened by 6 bases and J by 1 base, with 15 bases between the two germline ends. DNA for the CDR3: TGTGCCAGCAGCCGCAAGAAGCGCAAGAACACCGGGGAGCTGTTTTTT. Amino acid sequence: CASSRKKRKNTGELFF.

This clonotype has at least ten counts. The chain joins TRBV20-1 to TRBJ1-2; D gene unclear. The V end was cut by 1 base, the J end by 0 bases, with 9 bases between. Germline CDR1 DFQATT, CDR2 SNEGSKA (reference sequence). This CDR3 spans 14 amino acids. The CDR3 sequence: CSARGGSSNYGYTF. The CDR3 DNA reads TGCAGTGCTAGAGGCGGGTCCTCTAACTATGGCTACACCTTC.

This clonotype was counted at least ten times. CDR3 sequence: CASRSTGGPGELFF. The CDR3 region has the DNA TGTGCCAGCAGGTCAACAGGGGGCCCCGGGGAGCTGTTTTTT. This chain joins TRBV12-3 or TRBV12-4 and TRBJ2-2; 9 bases fit TRBD1. The CDR3 extends over 14 amino acids. V gave up 6 bases and J gave up 6 bases; unmatched junction bases: 5.

This clonotype was counted ten times or more. The rearrangement links TRBV7-9 to TRBJ1-2; D unclear. CDR1 SEHNR and CDR2 FQNEAQ come from the germline V gene (reference sequence). V lost 1 base to trimming and J lost 2 bases, with 8 bases between them. The CDR3 loop spans 14 amino acids. This CDR3 is CASSLEAQNYGYTF. The CDR3, as DNA: TGTGCCAGCAGCTTAGAAGCACAAAACTATGGCTACACCTTC.

The J gene is TRBJ1-2, the V gene TRBV9; D may be TRBD1 (5 bases). Germline assignment: CDR1 SGDLS and CDR2 YYNGEE. The length of the CDR3 is 13 residues. The V end was cut by 0 bases, the J end by 6 bases, with 9 bases between. CDR3 nucleotide sequence: TGTGCCAGCAGCGTAGTTACAGGACATGGCTACACCTTC. Encoded protein: CASSVVTGHGYTF. The variable domain in full, completed from reference TRBV9 and TRBJ1-2, reads DSGVTQTPKHLITATGQRVTLRCSPRSGDLSVYWYQQSLDQGLQFLIQYYNGEERAKGNILERFSAQQFPDLHSELNLSSLELGDSALYFCASSVVTGHGYTFGSGTRLTVV.

The V gene is TRBV6-5, the J gene TRBJ1-2, with 8 bases that match TRBD1. The germline CDR1 and CDR2 sequences are MNHEY and SVGAGI. V was clipped by 0 bases and J by 6 bases; unmatched bases: 3. This CDR3 has 14 amino acids. CDR3 DNA sequence: TGTGCCAGCAGTTACTCGATACAGGGGGATGGCTACACCTTC. Translated: CASSYSIQGDGYTF.

The chain has TRBV2 and TRBJ2-5; 10 bases align to TRBD2. V lost 5 bases, J lost 5 bases, and 8 bases stayed unmatched. CDR1 is SNHLY, CDR2 FYNNEI, per germline. The length of the CDR3 is 15 residues. The CDR3 nucleotides are TGTGCCAGCAGTACTAGCGGGGTGACTCGGGAGACCCAGTACTTC. Protein sequence: CASSTSGVTRETQYF.

This chain connects TRBV11-2 to TRBJ2-1; D gene ambiguous. V shed 1 base and J shed 5 bases, with 12 bases lying between them. The CDR3 totals 15 residues. From germline, CDR1 is SGHAT and CDR2 FQNNGV. In nucleotides, the CDR3 is TGTGCCAGCAGCTTAGGACGTTTTTCGCACAATGAGCAGTTCTTC. As protein: CASSLGRFSHNEQFF.